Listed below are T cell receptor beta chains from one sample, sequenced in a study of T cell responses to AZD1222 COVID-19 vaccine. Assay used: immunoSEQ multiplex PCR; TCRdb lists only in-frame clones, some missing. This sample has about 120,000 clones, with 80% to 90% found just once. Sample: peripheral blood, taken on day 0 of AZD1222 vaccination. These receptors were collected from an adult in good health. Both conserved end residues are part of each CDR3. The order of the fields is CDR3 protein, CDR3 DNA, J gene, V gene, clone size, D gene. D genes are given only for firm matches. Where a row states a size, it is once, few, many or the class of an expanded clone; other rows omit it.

CSAPAQGVDGYTF,TGCAGCGCACCCGCCCAGGGGGTCGATGGCTACACCTTC,TRBJ1-2,TRBV29-1,once,TRBD1
CASSQGYLTESSYNSPLHF,TGTGCCAGCAGCCAAGGTTACCTGACAGAGAGCTCCTATAATTCACCCCTCCACTTT,TRBJ1-6,TRBV4-2,.,.
CASSYPTYEQYF,TGTGCCAGCAGTTACCCGACCTACGAGCAGTACTTC,TRBJ2-7,TRBV6-2/TRBV6-3,.,.
CAWSELTAKNIQYF,TGTGCCTGGAGTGAGTTGACAGCCAAAAACATTCAGTACTTC,TRBJ2-4,TRBV30,.,.
CATADRSYEQYF,TGTGCCACCGCAGACCGCTCCTACGAGCAGTACTTC,TRBJ2-7,TRBV2,.,.
CASKRGTGEDEQYF,TGCGCCAGCAAGCGAGGGACAGGGGAGGACGAGCAGTACTTC,TRBJ2-7,TRBV5-1,.,TRBD1
CASDRDLSGANVLTF,TGTGCCAGCGACAGGGATTTGTCTGGGGCCAACGTCCTGACTTTC,TRBJ2-6,TRBV6-5,.,TRBD1
CASSPQGPGELFF,TGTGCCAGCAGTCCACAGGGCCCCGGGGAGCTGTTTTTT,TRBJ2-2,TRBV6-6,.,.
CASSKGLTGADQPQHF,TGTGCCAGCAGCAAAGGACTGACAGGGGCCGATCAGCCCCAGCATTTT,TRBJ1-5,TRBV21-1,.,.
CASSIDAGEYGYTF,TGTGCCAGTAGTATAGATGCAGGGGAGTATGGCTACACCTTC,TRBJ1-2,TRBV19,.,.
CASSPTPGQPQHF,TGTGCCAGCAGCCCTACCCCCGGTCAGCCCCAGCATTTT,TRBJ1-5,TRBV7-2,once,.
CASSLVPGSNQPQHF,TGTGCCAGCAGCTTAGTGCCAGGTAGCAATCAGCCCCAGCATTTT,TRBJ1-5,TRBV7-2,.,.
CASSPYREGNTIYF,TGTGCCAGCAGTCCATACAGGGAAGGAAACACCATATATTTT,TRBJ1-3,TRBV27,.,.
CAWSVGQGASGELFF,TGTGCCTGGAGTGTAGGACAGGGGGCTTCCGGGGAGCTGTTTTTT,TRBJ2-2,TRBV30,.,TRBD1
CASRGPHGNIQYF,TGTGCCAGCAGAGGACCACACGGGAACATTCAGTACTTC,TRBJ2-4,TRBV28,once,.
CASNREDGFNEKLFF,TGTGCCAGTAACCGCGAGGACGGATTTAATGAAAAACTGTTTTTT,TRBJ1-4,TRBV19,.,.
CASSPGLAGDRETQYF,TGCGCCAGCAGCCCGGGACTAGCGGGAGATCGAGAGACCCAGTACTTC,TRBJ2-5,TRBV4-1,.,TRBD2
CASSLLADPSTDTQYF,TGTGCCAGCAGCCTATTAGCGGACCCTAGCACAGATACGCAGTATTTT,TRBJ2-3,TRBV14,few,.
CASSYSDRNIQYF,TGTGCCAGCAGTTACTCGGACAGAAACATTCAGTACTTC,TRBJ2-4,TRBV6-2/TRBV6-3,.,.
CASSRRVEGYGYTF,TGTGCCAGCTCACGTAGGGTCGAGGGGTATGGCTACACCTTC,TRBJ1-2,TRBV18,.,.
CASRGQGLNTEAFF,TGTGCCAGTAGGGGACAGGGACTCAACACTGAAGCTTTCTTT,TRBJ1-1,TRBV19,.,TRBD1
CASSLTGGTEAFF,TGTGCCAGCAGCCTTACAGGGGGCACTGAAGCTTTCTTT,TRBJ1-1,TRBV3-1/TRBV3-2,.,TRBD1
CASKSEEKLFF,TGTGCCAGCAAGTCCGAGGAAAAACTGTTTTTT,TRBJ1-4,TRBV2,.,.
CAISATSGQETQYF,TGTGCCATCAGTGCTACTAGCGGGCAAGAGACCCAGTACTTC,TRBJ2-5,TRBV10-3,.,TRBD2
CVWKRQEDTEAFF,TGTGTCTGGAAACGGCAGGAGGACACTGAAGCTTTCTTT,TRBJ1-1,TRBV30,.,.
CASNIGTGGAGTNEKLFF,TGTGCCAGCAACATAGGGACAGGGGGCGCGGGGACTAATGAAAAACTGTTTTTT,TRBJ1-4,TRBV28,.,TRBD1
CASSYRGLATNEKLFF,TGTGCCAGCAGTTATAGGGGCCTTGCAACTAATGAAAAACTGTTTTTT,TRBJ1-4,TRBV6-5,.,.
CANSPGTEYNEQFF,TGTGCCAACTCCCCCGGGACAGAATACAATGAGCAGTTCTTC,TRBJ2-1,TRBV27,.,TRBD1
CASSIRPPRSNQPQHF,TGTGCCAGTAGTATTCGCCCCCCGCGGAGCAATCAGCCCCAGCATTTT,TRBJ1-5,TRBV19,.,.
CASSFTRGAHQPQHF,TGTGCCAGTAGTTTTACCAGGGGTGCTCATCAGCCCCAGCATTTT,TRBJ1-5,TRBV19,.,.
CASSLAGTLYEQYF,TGTGCCAGCAGCTTAGCCGGGACTCTCTACGAGCAGTACTTC,TRBJ2-7,TRBV7-9,.,.
CASSPGQGTSTDTQYF,TGCGCCAGCAGCCCCGGACAGGGGACTAGCACAGATACGCAGTATTTT,TRBJ2-3,TRBV5-1,.,TRBD1
CATSKLGISTDTQYF,TGTGCCACCAGCAAGCTGGGAATTAGCACAGATACGCAGTATTTT,TRBJ2-3,TRBV15,.,.
CASSSRDTDTQYF,TGTGCCAGCAGCTCGAGAGACACAGATACGCAGTATTTT,TRBJ2-3,TRBV11-2,.,.
CASSLPGGGAPDTQYF,TGCGCCAGCAGCTTGCCGGGCGGGGGGGCCCCAGATACGCAGTATTTT,TRBJ2-3,TRBV5-1,.,TRBD2
CASSPKTDRWSGYTF,TGTGCCAGCAGCCCCAAAACGGACAGGTGGAGTGGCTACACCTTC,TRBJ1-2,TRBV5-4,.,TRBD1
CASSLGVQGWTEAFF,TGTGCCAGCAGTCTCGGCGTACAGGGATGGACTGAAGCTTTCTTT,TRBJ1-1,TRBV6-5,once,.
CASSLPLTGVSSNQPQHF,TGTGCCAGCAGTTTGCCCCTTACCGGGGTTTCTAGCAATCAGCCCCAGCATTTT,TRBJ1-5,TRBV28,.,.
CASSVGAGNTIYF,TGTGCCAGCAGTGTGGGGGCTGGAAACACCATATATTTT,TRBJ1-3,TRBV27,.,.
CASSHGGPGELFF,TGTGCCAGCAGTCATGGGGGTCCCGGGGAGCTGTTTTTT,TRBJ2-2,TRBV11-2,.,.
CASSPSTGNSGYTF,TGTGCCAGCAGCCCATCGACAGGGAACTCTGGCTACACCTTC,TRBJ1-2,TRBV7-2,.,TRBD1
CSVGPGQGIGEQYF,TGCAGCGTTGGGCCGGGACAGGGTATCGGGGAGCAGTACTTC,TRBJ2-7,TRBV29-1,.,TRBD1
CASRVEGLAGGTYEQYF,TGTGCCAGTAGGGTCGAAGGACTAGCGGGAGGGACCTACGAGCAGTACTTC,TRBJ2-7,TRBV19,.,TRBD2
CASSWWSEGSTGELFF,TGTGCCAGCAGTTGGTGGTCCGAGGGTAGCACCGGGGAGCTGTTTTTT,TRBJ2-2,TRBV6-6,.,.
CARSTGQGANYGYTF,TGTGCCAGAAGCACGGGACAGGGCGCTAACTATGGCTACACCTTC,TRBJ1-2,TRBV5-3,.,TRBD1
CASGLGGVENIQYF,TGTGCTAGTGGTTTGGGGGGAGTCGAAAACATTCAGTACTTC,TRBJ2-4,TRBV12-5,.,.
CASSPRGSNLIENEQFF,TGCGCCAGCAGCCCCCGGGGCAGCAATTTGATTGAGAATGAGCAGTTCTTC,TRBJ2-1,TRBV5-1,.,.
CASSGGGALHF,TGTGCCAGCAGCGGAGGGGGGGCCCTCCACTTT,TRBJ1-6,TRBV7-2,.,.
CASSYSRGLGTEAFF,TGTGCCAGCAGTTACTCCAGGGGGCTCGGAACTGAAGCTTTCTTT,TRBJ1-1,TRBV6-5,.,TRBD1
CASSSLTVYNEQFF,TGTGCCAGCAGTTCTCTGACCGTCTACAATGAGCAGTTCTTC,TRBJ2-1,TRBV6-2/TRBV6-3,.,.
CASSFHQGGSEQYF,TGTGCCAGCAGCTTCCACCAGGGGGGTAGCGAGCAGTACTTC,TRBJ2-7,TRBV7-2,.,.
CASSWVDMNTEAFF,TGTGCCAGCAGCTGGGTAGATATGAACACTGAAGCTTTCTTT,TRBJ1-1,TRBV5-6,.,.
CSARDRRGGHF,TGCAGTGCTAGAGATAGGCGGGGGGGCCACTTC,TRBJ2-5,TRBV20-1,.,TRBD2
CASTQLGYSYEQYF,TGTGCCAGCACTCAACTCGGGTACTCCTACGAGCAGTACTTC,TRBJ2-7,TRBV6-6,.,.
CASSLAVDSRANNEQFF,TGCGCCAGCAGCTTGGCCGTAGACTCCAGGGCAAACAATGAGCAGTTCTTC,TRBJ2-1,TRBV5-1,.,.
CASSPQGNYGYTF,TGTGCCAGCAGCCCCCAGGGAAACTATGGCTACACCTTC,TRBJ1-2,TRBV13,.,.
CASSPPGRSSTYEQYF,TGTGCCAGCAGCCCCCCGGGACGGAGCTCAACCTACGAGCAGTACTTC,TRBJ2-7,TRBV5-5,.,.
CASSQGLNTEAFF,TGTGCCAGCAGTCAGGGCTTGAACACTGAAGCTTTCTTT,TRBJ1-1,TRBV6-6,.,.